This T cell receptor (beta chain) was captured by sequencing in a study of immune heterogeneity within non-small cell lung tumors listed by TCRdb under 2018. Study-level background: By histology, a handful of squamous cell carcinomas, about 11 non-squamous carcinomas and 1 tumor not otherwise specified were included. To look at intratumoral immune heterogeneity, the study ran whole-exome sequencing, RNA-seq and TCR beta repertoire sequencing on several spatially distinct regions taken from every NSCLC tumor. For mutant peptides 8 to 11 amino acids long, netMHCpan-3.0 predicted neoantigen binding to the HLA alleles of each patient. TCR repertoire analysis included roughly 58 tumor loci from 15 patients, whereas transcriptome data included only about 46 loci from about 13 patients. Points the paper makes about the study in general: A moderate positive correlation (R roughly 0.32), which was statistically significant, linked local T-cell repertoire clonality to local tumor mutational burden. High-frequency TCR beta clonotypes were largely distinct between individual patients. Within a patient, the same dominant CDR3B clonotypes appeared at multiple loci, but different tumor locations also contained unique high-frequency clones.

The TCR beta CDR3 region was amplified with a multiplex PCR system whose first round of approximately 10 cycles used 32 V-gene forward primers and 13 J-gene reverse primers. A QIAGEN Multiplex PCR Kit was used for first-round PCR, and the primer sequences were filed in Chinese patent CN105087789A. A second PCR round added Illumina universal primers using the Phusion High-Fidelity PCR Kit. Paired-end sequencing of TCR libraries was carried out on the Illumina HiSeq X Ten platform at a read length of 151 bp. For the original study's pipeline: Cutadapt was used to discard reads without multiplex PCR primers, PEAR merged the read pairs, and MiXCR with default settings called the CDR3 regions. Shannon entropy measured repertoire diversity, while clonality was calculated as one minus the Shannon entropy divided by the ln of the count of productive unique sequences. Clonotypes present at frequencies of at least 0.5% were defined as dominant or high-frequency T-cell clones. In-frame beta chains were kept once TCRdb had trimmed the public reads at Q25 with fastp and called clones with MiXCR. Rows with a matching CDR3 protein are joined into one entry that keeps the most common DNA and genes. These V and J calls are TCRdb output, not the study's own analysis. This sample has 2,000 to 2,500 distinct CDR3 sequences in its table, and approximately 30% of those were observed once. The ten biggest clones cover around 24% of the sample.

Relative to its sample, this clonotype is medium-sized (0.01 to 0.1%). This receptor's antigen is unknown. No base-level quality is on record; no much larger clone is a single base apart. Genomic DNA was extracted from bulk tumor tissue and used as the TCR template, and 600 ng gDNA was amplified per sample. During surgery, multiple biopsies were taken from each primary tumor and placed as far apart as possible within the tumor mass. Patients in the study cohort, which was described as untreated, were newly diagnosed NSCLC cases going through curative surgery. The donor group was made up of about 14 newly diagnosed non-small cell lung cancer patients undergoing surgery with curative intent. Two independent pathologists examined the resected tumor masses. Only high-quality DNA and RNA samples were carried forward to sequencing. CDR1 and CDR2 are drawn from the germline V gene: SNHLY, FYNNEI. V was cut back by 6 bases and J by 11 bases, leaving a gap of 19 bases between them. Its CDR3 holds 13 amino acids, cysteine through phenylalanine. Just CDR3 DNA is preserved here, 39 bases in frame from base 1.

Material for sequencing was lung tumor tissue. The receptor was isolated from a man in his 70s with non-small cell lung cancer. Here the chain combines TRBV2 and TRBJ1-2; no D gene call is confident. The CDR3 amino acid sequence is: CASSATSETGYTF. The DNA is TGTGCCAGCAGCGCTACCTCCGAGACCGGTTACACCTTC.